The 5 T cell receptor beta chains listed next were all sequenced from one sample in a study of blood T cells in healthy people across ages. Primed by a sample-barcoded 5' primer and a J-beta primer mix, a second PCR proceeded for 7 to 11 cycles. MiXCR, run by TCRdb on the 5' RACE reads, gives a single entry per CDR3 protein. Here the sample spans 550,000 to 750,000 distinct CDR3 sequences, around a fifth being singletons. Material for sequencing was blood. The receptors originated from a man aged 65 to 85 in good health.

V is TRBV29-1 and J is TRBJ2-5; D may be TRBD2 (6 bases). The germline gives CDR1 SQVTM, CDR2 ANQGSEA. This CDR3 spans 13 amino acids. The germline V and J ends were trimmed by 1 base and 2 bases, with 8 bases remaining between them. The CDR3 DNA reads as TGCAGCGTTGAAGGGCGGGAACAAGAGACCCAGTACTTC. Amino acids: CSVEGREQETQYF.

V usage is TRBV4-3 and J usage is TRBJ2-3; possible D gene TRBD2, 6 bases. CDR3 length: 14 amino acids. The germline CDR1 and CDR2 sequences are LGHNA and YSLEER. Trimming cost V 1 base and J 4 bases, with 9 bases left between them. CDR3 in DNA: TGCGCCAGCAGCCAAGCTTGGGGGGCAGATACGCAGTATTTT. It is translated as CASSQAWGADTQYF.

Many counts were recorded for this clonotype. The V and J genes are TRBV2 and TRBJ2-5; TRBD1 aligns across 8 bases. The J call could be wrong; TRBJ2-7 is a better fit for the DNA end. The CDR3 spans 14 residues. Germline CDR1 is SNHLY and CDR2 is FYNNEI. The CDR3: CASSLDRAPYEQYF. The CDR3 nucleotides are TGTGCCAGCAGCTTGGACAGGGCCCCCTACGAGCAGTACTTC.

This clonotype was recorded a few times. The gene calls are TRBV27 and TRBJ2-2; 7 bases are a match to TRBD2. Trimming removed 2 bases from V and 4 bases from J; junction bases left unmatched: 7. Germline V gene sequence: CDR1 MNHEY, CDR2 SMNVEV (reference sequence). The CDR3 contains 16 residues. The CDR3 spells CASSLILAGGTGELFF. CDR3 in DNA: TGTGCCAGCAGTTTAATTTTAGCGGGTGGCACCGGGGAGCTGTTTTTT.

The genes are TRBV9 and TRBJ2-5, with D perhaps TRBD1 (5 bases). CDR1 and CDR2 (germline): SGDLS, YYNGEE. The germline V and J ends were trimmed by 4 bases and 5 bases, with 15 bases remaining between them. CDR3 length: 14 residues. CDR3 in amino acids: CASSTSGWTETQYF. Written as DNA, the CDR3 is TGTGCCAGCAGCACTTCAGGGTGGACGGAGACCCAGTACTTC.